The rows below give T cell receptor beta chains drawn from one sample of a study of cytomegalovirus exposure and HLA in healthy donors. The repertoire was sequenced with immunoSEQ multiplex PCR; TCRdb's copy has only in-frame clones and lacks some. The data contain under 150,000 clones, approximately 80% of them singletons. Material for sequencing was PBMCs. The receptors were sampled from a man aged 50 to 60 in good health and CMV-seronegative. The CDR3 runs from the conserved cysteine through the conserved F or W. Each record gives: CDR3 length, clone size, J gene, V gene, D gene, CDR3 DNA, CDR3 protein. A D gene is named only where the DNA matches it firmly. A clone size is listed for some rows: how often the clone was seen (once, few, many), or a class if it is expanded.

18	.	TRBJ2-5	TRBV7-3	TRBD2	TGTGCCAGCAGCTCCCGTACCCTACTAGCGGGGGGAGATGAGACCCAGTACTTC	CASSSRTLLAGGDETQYF
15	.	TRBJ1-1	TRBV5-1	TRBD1	TGCGCCAGCAGCTTGGAAGGGACAGGGAGGACTGAAGCTTTCTTT	CASSLEGTGRTEAFF
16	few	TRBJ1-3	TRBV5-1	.	TGCGCCAGCAGCTCAGAGGTACTAAGCTCTGGAAACACCATATATTTT	CASSSEVLSSGNTIYF
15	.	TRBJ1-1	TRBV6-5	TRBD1	TGTGCCAGCAGTACACAGGGGAACATGAACACTGAAGCTTTCTTT	CASSTQGNMNTEAFF
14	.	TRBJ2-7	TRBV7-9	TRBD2	TGTGCCAGCAGCTTTAGCGGGGGCTCCTACGAGCAGTACTTC	CASSFSGGSYEQYF
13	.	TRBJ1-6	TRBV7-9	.	TGTGCCAGCGCGGGGCAGAGTGATTCACCCCTCCACTTT	CASAGQSDSPLHF
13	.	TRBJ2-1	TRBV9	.	TGTGCCAGCAGCTCAGGCGCCCTCAATGAGCAGTTCTTC	CASSSGALNEQFF
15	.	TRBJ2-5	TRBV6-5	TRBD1	TGTGCCAGCAGAAAAACAGGGGACGAGGGAGAGACCCAGTACTTC	CASRKTGDEGETQYF
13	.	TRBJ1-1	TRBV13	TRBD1	TGTGCCAGCAGCTTAGGCCGACAGGGGCGTACTTTCTTT	CASSLGRQGRTFF
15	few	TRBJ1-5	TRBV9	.	TGTGCCAGCAGCTCCACAGGCTCTAGCAATCAGCCCCAGCATTTT	CASSSTGSSNQPQHF
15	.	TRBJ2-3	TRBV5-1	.	TGCGCCAGCAGCTACCTTGCAGGGCAGGCAGATACGCAGTATTTT	CASSYLAGQADTQYF
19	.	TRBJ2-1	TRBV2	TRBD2	TGTGCCAGCAGTGAAGCGGGGGGGACTAGCGGGGGCGTCTCTTATGAGCAGTTCTTC	CASSEAGGTSGGVSYEQFF
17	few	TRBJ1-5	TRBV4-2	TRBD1	TGTGCCAGCAGCCAAACTCTGGACAGGGAGGTGACTCAGCCCCAGCATTTT	CASSQTLDREVTQPQHF
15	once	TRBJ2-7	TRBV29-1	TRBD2	TGCAGCGTTGAAGAAGCGGGACGGAGCTCCTACGAGCAGTACTTC	CSVEEAGRSSYEQYF
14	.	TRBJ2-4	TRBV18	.	TGTGCCAGCTCACCACGAAGAGGGATAAACATTCAGTACTTC	CASSPRRGINIQYF
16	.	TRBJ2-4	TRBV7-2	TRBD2	TGTGCCAGCAGCTTTCTAGCGGGGGGGCCTAAAAACATTCAGTACTTC	CASSFLAGGPKNIQYF
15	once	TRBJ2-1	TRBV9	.	TGTGCCAGCAGCGTAGGGACTTCCTCTTACAATGAGCAGTTCTTC	CASSVGTSSYNEQFF
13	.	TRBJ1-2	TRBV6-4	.	TGTGCCAGCAGTCCTCAGGCAGGTGACGGCTACACCTTC	CASSPQAGDGYTF
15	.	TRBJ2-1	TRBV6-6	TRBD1	TGTGCCAGCAACCTACAGGGGAAATCAAACAATGAGCAGTTCTTC	CASNLQGKSNNEQFF
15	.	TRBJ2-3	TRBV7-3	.	TGTGCCAGCAGCGCCTATAGCGCAGGCACAGATACGCAGTATTTT	CASSAYSAGTDTQYF
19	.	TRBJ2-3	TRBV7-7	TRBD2	TGTGCTAGCAGCACCCAGCTCTTAGCGGGGGGGTTCCCCACAGATACGCAGTATTTT	CASSTQLLAGGFPTDTQYF
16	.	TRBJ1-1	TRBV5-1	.	TGCGCCAGCAGCTTATCTTCCCTGGGTCGCGGCACTGAAGCTTTCTTT	CASSLSSLGRGTEAFF
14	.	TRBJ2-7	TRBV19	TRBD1	TGTGCCAGTAGTATGGGACAGGGGGCGCACGAGCAGTACTTC	CASSMGQGAHEQYF
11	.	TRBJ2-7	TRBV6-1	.	TGTGCCAGCAGTGTGGGCTACGAGCAGTACTTC	CASSVGYEQYF
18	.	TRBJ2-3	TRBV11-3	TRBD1	TGTGCCAGCAGCTTAGGAATACAGGGGGCCACAGGCACAGATACGCAGTATTTT	CASSLGIQGATGTDTQYF
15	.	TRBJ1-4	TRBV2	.	TGTGCCAGCAGTGAAGTGGGGGGGGTAGCCGAAAAACTGTTTTTT	CASSEVGGVAEKLFF
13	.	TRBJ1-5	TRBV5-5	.	TGTGCCAGCAGCTTGCCGGGGAATCAGCCCCAGCATTTT	CASSLPGNQPQHF
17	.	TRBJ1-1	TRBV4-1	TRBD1	TGCGCCAGCAGCCAAACTACTCCGGGACAGCTGAACACTGAAGCTTTCTTT	CASSQTTPGQLNTEAFF
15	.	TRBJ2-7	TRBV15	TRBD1	TGTGCCACCAGCAGAGATCGGACAGGGGTAGGCGAGCAGTACTTC	CATSRDRTGVGEQYF
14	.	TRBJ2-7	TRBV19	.	TGTGCCAGTAGTGTGACAGCCTCCGCCCACGAGCAGTACTTC	CASSVTASAHEQYF
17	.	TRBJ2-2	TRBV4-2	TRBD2	TGTGCCAGCAGCCAAGATCTCGCGGGGGGAGGTACCGGGGAGCTGTTTTTT	CASSQDLAGGGTGELFF
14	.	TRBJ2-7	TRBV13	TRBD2	TGTGCCAGCAGCCGATGGGACTACGGGAACGAGCAGTACTTC	CASSRWDYGNEQYF
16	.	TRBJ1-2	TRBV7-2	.	TGTGCCAGCAGCTTAGCGCAGGGACATGAGGACTATGGCTACACCTTC	CASSLAQGHEDYGYTF
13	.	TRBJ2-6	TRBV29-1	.	TGCAGCACAACAGGGCCTGGGGCCAACGTCCTGACTTTC	CSTTGPGANVLTF
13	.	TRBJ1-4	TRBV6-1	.	TGTGCCAGCAGTGCGGGGGGCAATGAAAAACTGTTTTTT	CASSAGGNEKLFF